The 23 T cell receptor beta chains below all came from one sample that was sequenced in a study of T-cell reconstitution after alpha-beta-depleted transplantation in children. Preparation of the TCRbeta library used unique molecular identifiers. In TCRdb, the PCR reads were re-called with MiXCR into one record per CDR3 protein. In the table there are about 200,000 distinct CDR3 sequences, about 7% of which are singletons. The sequencing here drew on PBMCs, taken before TCRalphabeta/CD19-depleted stem cell transplant. The source of these receptors is a boy aged 2 to 9 with acute lymphoblastic leukemia, due to receive a stem cell transplant.

This chain joins TRBV25-1 and TRBJ1-2, with TRBD1 identical over 7 bases. CDR3 size: 13 residues. Germline V gives CDR1 MGHDK, CDR2 SYGVNS. Trimming cost V 5 bases and J 7 bases; bases outside gene matches: 7. The CDR3 DNA is TGTGCCAGCAGTCACGGACAGGCAATTGGCTACACCTTC. Amino acids: CASSHGQAIGYTF.

This clonotype came up many times. The chain joins TRBV20-1 to TRBJ2-2; D might be TRBD1 (5 bases). V lost 3 bases and J 0 bases, leaving 11 bases between the germline ends. Germline CDR1 DFQATT, CDR2 SNEGSKA (reference sequence). This CDR3 spans 15 amino acids. This chain's CDR3 is CSASGRDANTGELFF. In nucleotides, the CDR3 is TGCAGTGCTAGTGGCAGGGATGCGAACACCGGGGAGCTGTTTTTT.

The V call is TRBV28, the J call TRBJ2-2, with TRBD1 matching over 9 bases. CDR1 is MDHEN, CDR2 SYDVKM, per germline. This CDR3 has 15 residues. The ends lost 4 bases at V and 2 bases at J; junction bases unmatched: 2. The CDR3 is CASSWTGANTGELFF. The CDR3 coding sequence is TGTGCCAGCAGTTGGACAGGGGCAAACACCGGGGAGCTGTTTTTT.

By its share, this clonotype is medium-sized. The chain is built from TRBV10-3 and TRBJ1-2; D is unclear. This CDR3 contains 17 residues. Germline V CDR1 and CDR2: ENHRY, SYGVKD. Trimming removed 5 bases at V and 0 bases at J, with 19 bases between. This CDR3 reads CAISPPVGPSTNYGYTF. The CDR3 nucleotides are TGTGCCATCAGTCCTCCGGTCGGGCCCAGTACTAACTATGGCTACACCTTC.

This clonotype has a count of ten or more. V and J are TRBV7-2 and TRBJ2-7; D possibly corresponds to TRBD1 (5 bases). The length of the CDR3 is 12 residues. Trimming pared 5 bases from V and 4 bases from J, leaving 9 bases between. CDR1 and CDR2 (germline): SGHTA, FQGNSA. CDR3 protein: CASSKTAYEQYF. The CDR3 DNA reads TGTGCCAGCAGCAAGACAGCTTACGAGCAGTACTTC.

CDR3 loop: CASSRPGTSGSSYNEQFF. The DNA for the CDR3 is TGTGCCAGCAGCCGGCCCGGGACTAGCGGGAGCTCCTACAATGAGCAGTTCTTC. V gene TRBV7-9 combines with J gene TRBJ2-1; TRBD2 matches at 14 bases. Germline V lookup: CDR1 SEHNR, CDR2 FQNEAQ (reference sequence). The CDR3 totals 18 residues. V trimming: 5 bases; J trimming: 0 bases; junction bases outside the gene matches: 6.

This clonotype has ten or more counts. At one end the junction does not follow the germline gene, possibly because of a read error. The chain employs TRBV7-8 and TRBJ2-4, with 12 positions matching TRBD1. The CDR3 consists of 15 residues. From germline, CDR1 is SGHVS and CDR2 FQNEAQ. CDR3 sequence (DNA): TGTGCCAGCAGCTTAGGATCGGGACAGGGGGCCCAAAGGGACTTC. Its translation is CASSLGSGQGAQRDF.

This clonotype was counted many times. V usage is TRBV5-1 and J usage is TRBJ1-1; weak D call: TRBD1 (5 bases). Trimming took off 1 base at V and 4 bases at J, with 14 bases between the two ends. In germline, CDR1 is SGHRS, CDR2 YFSETQ. The CDR3 contains 15 residues. CDR3 bases: TGCGCCAGCAGCTTGTTGGTAACGGGGACCACTGAAGCTTTCTTT. It codes for CASSLLVTGTTEAFF.

The chain combines TRBV7-2 with TRBJ1-2, with D possibly matching TRBD1 (6 bases). Germline V gene lookup returns CDR1 SGHTA and CDR2 FQGNSA. The CDR3 loop spans 16 amino acids. Deletions cut 5 bases from V and 3 bases from J, with 19 bases between. CDR3 sequence reads: CASSLTTWTAYYGYTF. The CDR3 DNA is TGTGCCAGCAGCCTAACCACGTGGACAGCCTACTATGGCTACACCTTC.

This clonotype was detected a few times. The gene calls are TRBV5-1 and TRBJ2-2; D gene ambiguous. The CDR3 is 17 amino acids. V was pared by 1 base and J by 4 bases, with 17 bases between. Per the germline V gene, CDR1 is SGHRS and CDR2 is YFSETQ. CDR3 in amino acids: CASSLNVELFGTGELFF. The CDR3, as DNA: TGCGCCAGCAGCTTGAATGTAGAACTTTTCGGCACCGGGGAGCTGTTTTTT.

This sequence joins TRBV4-3 and TRBJ2-7, with 14 positions matching TRBD2. The germline gives CDR1 LGHNA, CDR2 YSLEER. The junction had 3 bases not matched to a gene; V was cut back by 4 bases and J by 4 bases. This CDR3 contains 15 residues. DNA of the CDR3: TGCGCCAGCAGCCTTAGACTAGCGGGAGGGTACGAGCAGTACTTC. Its translation is CASSLRLAGGYEQYF.

This clonotype has a count of ten or more. The gene calls are TRBV5-1 and TRBJ1-1; 7 nucleotides align to TRBD1. Trimming cost V 0 bases and J 6 bases; bases outside gene matches: 5. CDR1 and CDR2 (germline): SGHRS, YFSETQ. The CDR3 is 14 residues long. CDR3 amino acids: CASSLDRGISEAFF. The CDR3 nucleotides are TGCGCCAGCAGCTTGGACAGGGGTATATCTGAAGCTTTCTTT.

This clonotype came up many times. The V call is TRBV6-5, the J call TRBJ1-1; no definite D call. With 2 bases removed from V and 3 bases from J, the gap between germline ends came to 7 bases. CDR1 and CDR2 from the germline V gene are MNHEY and SVGAGI. The length of the CDR3 is 13 residues. CDR3 bases: TGTGCCAGCAGTTACCTGAGGGACACTGAAGCTTTCTTT. Encoded protein: CASSYLRDTEAFF.

This clonotype has just a few counts. This chain joins TRBV4-2 and TRBJ1-2; maybe TRBD1 (6 bases). This CDR3 has 19 amino acids. The V end lost 2 bases, the J end lost 0 bases, and 22 bases lay between the germline ends. Looked up from germline, CDR1 is LGHNA and CDR2 is YNFKEQ. CDR3 sequence reads: CASSQNPRTAQRTNYGYTF. Written as DNA, the CDR3 is TGTGCCAGCAGCCAAAACCCTCGGACAGCCCAGCGAACTAACTATGGCTACACCTTC.

A few counts support this clonotype. V is TRBV29-1 and J is TRBJ2-5; D possibly corresponds to TRBD2 (5 bases). The length of the CDR3 is 12 residues. Germline CDR1 SQVTM, CDR2 ANQGSEA. V was pared by 4 bases and J by 3 bases, with 9 bases between. Here the CDR3 DNA reads TGCAGCGTTGTCGGGAACGAAGAGACCCAGTACTTC. Translating gives CSVVGNEETQYF.

This clonotype was found a few times. The chain uses TRBV19 and TRBJ1-2; the D is unclear. The germline CDR1 and CDR2 sequences are LNHDA and SQIVND (reference sequence). The CDR3 extends over 11 amino acids. V was shortened by 8 bases and J by 8 bases, with 12 bases between the two germline ends. The CDR3 region is CASGAEQGYTF. The CDR3 nucleotides read TGTGCCAGTGGAGCGGAGCAGGGCTACACCTTC.

This clonotype was detected only a few times. The chain recombines TRBV20-1 with TRBJ2-7; TRBD2 matches at 9 bases. The CDR3 loop spans 16 amino acids. Germline lookup yields CDR1 DFQATT and CDR2 SNEGSKA (reference sequence). Trimming removed 2 bases from V and 1 base from J; junction bases left unmatched: 9. CDR3 sequence reads: CSARFPYAGGSYEQYF. Here the CDR3 DNA reads TGCAGTGCTAGATTCCCTTACGCGGGAGGGTCCTACGAGCAGTACTTC.

This clonotype has ten or more counts. The chain carries TRBV10-3 and TRBJ2-1; 12 positions agree with TRBD2. Germline V CDR1 and CDR2: ENHRY, SYGVKD. V was pared by 10 bases and J by 3 bases, with 7 bases of the junction left unmatched. The length of the CDR3 is 15 residues. CDR3 in DNA: TGTGCCACCCGACTAGCGGGGGACCTCTACAATGAGCAGTTCTTC. Encoded protein: CATRLAGDLYNEQFF.

This clonotype has at least ten counts. V gene TRBV20-1 combines with J gene TRBJ2-4, with TRBD2 as a possible D gene (7 bases). The V end was cut by 4 bases, the J end by 6 bases, with 22 bases between. CDR3 size: 16 residues. Germline assignment: CDR1 DFQATT and CDR2 SNEGSKA (reference sequence). Written as DNA, the CDR3 is TGCAGTGCTAAGACATCCCGGGGGGCCGGGCCAAACATTCAGTACTTC. Its translation: CSAKTSRGAGPNIQYF.

This clonotype was observed a few times. This chain uses TRBV7-2 with TRBJ2-1; the match to TRBD1 covers 9 bases. The CDR3 is 15 amino acids. The germline V gene has CDR1 SGHTA and CDR2 FQGNSA. The ends lost 6 bases at V and 6 bases at J; junction bases unmatched: 9. CDR3 DNA: TGTGCCAGCAGGCAAACAGGGGGCGCTGGCAATGAGCAGTTCTTC. It specifies CASRQTGGAGNEQFF.

The genes are TRBV7-8 and TRBJ2-6; D is undetermined. Germline CDR1 and CDR2: SGHVS and FQNEAQ. The CDR3 has 13 residues. V was shortened by 6 bases and J by 2 bases, with 5 bases between the two germline ends. In DNA, the CDR3 is TGTGCCAGCAGTCCAACTGGGGCCAACGTCCTGACTTTC. It specifies CASSPTGANVLTF.

V usage is TRBV28 and J usage is TRBJ1-2; D not resolved. The V and J ends lost 5 bases and 8 bases respectively, with 15 bases between them. The length of the CDR3 is 13 residues. Germline CDR1 MDHEN, CDR2 SYDVKM. The CDR3 reads CASSPPGNWGYTF. CDR3 in DNA: TGTGCCAGCAGTCCTCCGGGGAATTGGGGCTACACCTTC.

This clonotype was detected only once. A much bigger clone sits one base away, suggesting this may be a read error. This chain joins TRBV7-2 and TRBJ1-1; unclear D gene. Per germline, CDR1 SGHTA and CDR2 FQGNSA. The CDR3 contains 13 residues. CDR3 residues: CATSLAWDTEAFF. The CDR3 nucleotides read TGTGCCACCAGCTTAGCGTGGGACACTGAAGCTTTCTTT.